Included here is one TCR beta chain sequence, with context. Per the original data handling: Amplification with reference gene primers provided the estimates of nucleated cell counts. Measured with immunoSEQ multiplex PCR; TCRdb has only the in-frame clones, and not every one. The V and J calls and clone size were taken over from that table, and D and trimming were inferred from the DNA. The table lists some 120,000 clones, over 80% of them singletons, with approximately 12% in the top ten. This CDR3 comprises 12 residues. The V and J ends lost 6 bases and 12 bases, in that order; junction bases with no gene match: 3. Germline values: CDR1 MDHEN, CDR2 SYDVKM. The record originates from a study of blood T cell repertoires in COVID-19. About the study: The samples span acute and convalescent COVID-19 from the United States, Italy and Spain. In each case, the material was cDNA or gDNA derived from T cells, B-cell-depleted T cells, or PBMCs.

The origin of this receptor is a man in his fifties or sixties with acute or convalescent COVID-19. V gene TRBV28 combines with J gene TRBJ2-1, with 12 positions matching TRBD2. Sequencing used peripheral blood. The CDR3 region is CASSQGLAGQFF. The CDR3 coding sequence is TGTGCCAGCAGCCAGGGACTAGCGGGGCAGTTCTTC.